Sequencing of this T cell receptor beta chain was carried out in a study of cytomegalovirus exposure and HLA in healthy donors. Across the study: Samples from HLA-typed donors yielded about 85 million unique TCRs in an early data release.

Germline V lookup: CDR1 SEHNR, CDR2 FQNEAQ (reference sequence). V lost 3 bases and J lost 8, with 13 bases in between. The CDR3 runs 13 residues. Of note for this clone: Antigen specificity is unknown.

Regarding the study as a whole: Earlier analysis yielded a pattern in which most TCR beta V segments were productive about 90% or about 30% of the time.

The PCR used 60 Vbeta and 13 Jbeta primers. The table came from immunoSEQ multiplex PCR; TCRdb's copy has only in-frame clones and leaves some out. The sample gives 83,000 or so clones, nearly 80% of which show up once; 4.5% to 7% is in the top ten. The gene calls are TRBV7-9 and TRBJ1-2; D gene ambiguous. Sequenced sample: PBMCs. The receptor was isolated from a female donor in good health and CMV-seronegative. DNA of the CDR3: TGTGCCAGCAGCTTTGGCTGGTTTTCGGGCTACACCTTC. Amino acid sequence: CASSFGWFSGYTF.